Listed here are 13 T cell receptor beta chains from one sample, sequenced in a study of shared clonotypes between healthy human individuals. This table comes from immunoSEQ multiplex PCR, and its TCRdb copy is limited to in-frame clones, with some not included. The sample has hundreds of thousands of clones, roughly 84% seen once. Source material: memory CD8+ T cells sorted from blood. Noted subset: CD45RO+ cells pooled with CCR7-negative TemRA cells. The receptors stem from a young man in good health.

This clone has only a few counts. This chain uses TRBV6-4 with TRBJ2-2; 12 bases agree with TRBD1. CDR1 and CDR2 (germline): MRHNA, SNTAGT. Trimming at V came to 3 bases and at J to 8 bases, leaving 13 bases not matched to a gene. This CDR3 comprises 18 residues. The CDR3 sequence: CASSEGIPGQGAAGELFF. CDR3 nucleotide sequence: TGTGCCAGCAGTGAAGGCATACCGGGACAGGGGGCAGCGGGGGAGCTGTTTTTT.

The rearrangement joins TRBV29-1 to TRBJ2-7; D ambiguous. The V gene's germline CDR1 is SQVTM and CDR2 ANQGSEA. The ends were cut back, 7 bases at V and 5 bases at J, with 15 bases in the middle. The CDR3 extends over 12 amino acids. The CDR3 region is CSALSGDHEQYF. CDR3 nucleotide sequence: TGCAGCGCTCTAAGTGGGGATCACGAGCAGTACTTC.

The chain carries TRBV20-1 and TRBJ2-7; no clear D. V dropped 8 bases and J dropped 2 bases, with 10 bases sitting between them. CDR3 length: 11 residues. Germline values: CDR1 DFQATT, CDR2 SNEGSKA (reference sequence). In nucleotides, the CDR3 is TGCAGTATCTCTGTCCCCTACGAGCAGTACTTC. It encodes CSISVPYEQYF.

This chain connects TRBV30 to TRBJ1-2; D gene uncertain. Trimming removed 4 bases at V and 8 bases at J, with 11 bases between. Germline CDR1 GTSNPN, CDR2 SVGIG (reference sequence). The CDR3 sequence is 11 residues long. CDR3 in DNA: TGTGCCTGGACCTATAAGAGAGGCTACACCTTC. This sequence encodes CAWTYKRGYTF.

The rearrangement links TRBV4-3 to TRBJ2-5; the D is unclear. The CDR3 is 12 residues long. Per the germline V gene, CDR1 is LGHNA and CDR2 is YSLEER. The ends were cut back, 0 bases at V and 11 bases at J, with 10 bases in the middle. CDR3 residues: CASSQDPGLQYF. For the CDR3, the DNA is TGCGCCAGCAGCCAAGATCCCGGTCTACAGTACTTC.

The rearrangement uses TRBV27 and TRBJ1-2; weak D call: TRBD1 (6 bases). The germline V gene has CDR1 MNHEY and CDR2 SMNVEV (reference sequence). V was cut by 5 bases and J by 4 bases, with 17 bases left in between. CDR3 length equals 15 residues. This chain's CDR3 is CASSPSGEAVYGYTF. CDR3 nucleotides: TGTGCCAGCAGTCCATCAGGGGAGGCGGTCTATGGCTACACCTTC.

J is TRBJ2-1 and V is TRBV5-1; 9 positions match TRBD2. With V trimmed by 3 bases and J by 2 bases, 3 bases remained unmatched. The CDR3 length is 15 residues. Germline V CDR1 and CDR2: SGHRS, YFSETQ. This CDR3 reads CASSSVAGAYNEQFF. The CDR3 region has the DNA TGCGCCAGCAGCTCGGTAGCGGGGGCCTACAATGAGCAGTTCTTC. Drawing the rest from reference TRBV5-1 and TRBJ2-1, the complete variable domain is KAGVTQTPRYLIKTRGQQVTLSCSPISGHRSVSWYQQTPGQGLQFLFEYFSETQRNKGNFPGRFSGRQFSNSRSEMNVSTLELGDSALYLCASSSVAGAYNEQFFGPGTRLTVL.

The J gene is TRBJ2-3, the V gene TRBV5-5; TRBD2 agrees at 8 bases. The CDR3 has 16 residues. The trim removed 1 base at V and 0 bases at J, leaving 4 bases unmatched. Germline CDR1 reads SGHKS; CDR2 reads YYEKEE (reference sequence). In nucleotides, the CDR3 is TGTGCCAGCAGCTTGTGGCCTAGCGGGAGCACAGATACGCAGTATTTT. Residues: CASSLWPSGSTDTQYF.

The V gene is TRBV10-2, the J gene TRBJ2-2, with D uncertain. Trimming took 2 bases from V and 4 from J, leaving 8 bases between them. The CDR3 length is 14 residues. CDR1 and CDR2 (germline): WSHSY, SAAADI. This CDR3 is CASSENGLTGELFF. The DNA of the CDR3 is TGCGCCAGCAGTGAGAACGGTCTCACCGGGGAGCTGTTTTTT.

The chain recombines TRBV7-9 with TRBJ1-2, with a weak D call TRBD1 (5 bases). The CDR3 length is 13 residues. V was trimmed by 4 bases and J by 6 bases, leaving 12 bases between them. Germline values: CDR1 SEHNR, CDR2 FQNEAQ (reference sequence). DNA of the CDR3: TGTGCCAGCAGCTCCCCTGGGGGGGATGGCTACACCTTC. It is translated as CASSSPGGDGYTF.

As for this clone: Germline is not matched at one junction end, which may reflect a read error. The V and J genes are TRBV27 and TRBJ2-1, with 11 bases lining up with TRBD1. Germline CDR1 and CDR2: MNHEY and SMNVEV (reference sequence). CDR3 length: 15 amino acids. CDR3 in DNA: TGTGCCAGCTGTTTAGGGACAGGGGGAAACAATGAGCAGTTCTTC. Translation: CASCLGTGGNNEQFF.

V and J are TRBV27 and TRBJ2-2, with a tentative D call TRBD2 (5 bases). The CDR3 length is 14 residues. Between the trimmed V and J ends, which lost 6 bases and 2 bases, there was a span of 10 bases. CDR1 is MNHEY and CDR2 is SMNVEV in the germline V gene (reference sequence). The CDR3 DNA sequence: TGTGCCAGCAGCCCGGGGTTTAACACCGGGGAGCTGTTTTTT. It translates to CASSPGFNTGELFF.

This clone was detected once. Other DNA sequences within the sample encode an identical CDR3. The chain uses TRBV6-5 and TRBJ2-7; possible D gene TRBD2, 6 bases. Looked up from germline, CDR1 is MNHEY and CDR2 is SVGAGI. The length of the CDR3 is 13 residues. V shed 2 bases and J shed 2 bases, with 7 bases lying between them. The CDR3 nucleotides read TGTGCCAGCAGTTACGGGGGGACCTACGAGCAGTACTTC. Encoded protein: CASSYGGTYEQYF.